Listed below are T cell receptor beta chains from one sample, sequenced in a study of CD8 T cells in Susac syndrome. In TCRdb, the immunoSEQ multiplex PCR reads were re-called with MiXCR into one record per CDR3 protein. The data hold some 97,000 distinct CDR3 sequences, with around 95% observed a single time. The sequenced sample was CD8+ T cells from PBMCs. The source of these receptors is a human donor with Susac syndrome. The CDR3 runs from the conserved cysteine through the conserved F or W. D genes are given only for firm matches. Size tells how often a clone was seen (once, few, many) or the class of an expanded clone, and some rows leave it out.

d_gene,v_gene,abundance,j_gene,CDR3aa,CDR3nt
TRBD2,TRBV18,.,TRBJ2-2,CASSPTSGRADTGELFF,TGTGCCAGCTCACCTACTAGCGGGAGGGCCGACACCGGGGAGCTGTTTTTT
.,TRBV5-1,.,TRBJ1-1,CASTGVHTEAFF,TGCGCCAGCACGGGGGTACACACTGAAGCTTTCTTT
.,TRBV27,.,TRBJ2-3,CASSFWRPTDTQYF,TGTGCCAGCAGTTTTTGGCGGCCCACAGATACGCAGTATTTT
.,TRBV20-1,.,TRBJ2-7,CSATLGGVYEQYF,TGCAGTGCTACGCTCGGCGGGGTCTACGAGCAGTACTTC
.,TRBV13,.,TRBJ2-6,CASSPGQTANVLTF,TGTGCCAGCAGCCCTGGACAGACGGCCAACGTCCTGACTTTC
.,TRBV12-3/TRBV12-4,.,TRBJ1-1,CASSSEGAGTEAFF,TGTGCCAGCAGTTCGGAGGGCGCCGGGACTGAAGCTTTCTTT
.,TRBV6-1,.,TRBJ1-1,CASSPGRLNTEAFF,TGTGCCAGCAGCCCGGGACGGCTGAACACTGAAGCTTTCTTT
TRBD2,TRBV12-3/TRBV12-4,.,TRBJ2-5,CASSFERTSGEQETQYF,TGTGCCAGCAGTTTCGAGAGGACTAGCGGGGAACAAGAGACCCAGTACTTC
.,TRBV29-1,.,TRBJ2-5,CSVAPDAQTQYF,TGCAGCGTTGCGCCAGATGCACAGACCCAGTACTTC
.,TRBV24-1,few,TRBJ2-1,CATRGRGSEQFF,TGTGCCACCAGAGGGAGAGGATCTGAGCAGTTCTTC
.,TRBV15,once,TRBJ1-2,CATSHPQEGNYGYTF,TGTGCCACCAGCCATCCCCAGGAGGGCAACTATGGCTACACCTTC
.,TRBV20-1,.,TRBJ2-1,CSARDPASYNEQFF,TGCAGTGCTAGAGATCCTGCTAGTTACAATGAGCAGTTCTTC
.,TRBV7-3,.,TRBJ2-1,CASSLGKGVGEQFF,TGTGCCAGCAGCTTAGGGAAGGGGGTTGGTGAGCAGTTCTTC
.,TRBV6-4,once,TRBJ1-5,CASSIDRDQPQHF,TGTGCCAGCAGCATAGACAGAGATCAGCCCCAGCATTTT
.,TRBV20-1,.,TRBJ2-1,CSARDLLWQNEQFF,TGCAGTGCTAGAGATCTTTTATGGCAGAATGAGCAGTTCTTC
TRBD2,TRBV6-4,.,TRBJ2-3,CASSDSPAGGPVDTQYF,TGTGCCAGCAGTGACTCACCCGCGGGAGGGCCTGTCGATACGCAGTATTTT
.,TRBV29-1,.,TRBJ2-5,CSAPGPSETQYF,TGCAGCGCTCCGGGACCGTCAGAGACCCAGTACTTC
TRBD2,TRBV7-3,.,TRBJ2-1,CASSLLGLAGDGEQFF,TGTGCCAGCAGCTTACTAGGACTAGCGGGAGATGGTGAGCAGTTCTTC
TRBD2,TRBV29-1,.,TRBJ2-5,CSVITAGGETQYF,TGCAGCGTTATCACAGCGGGAGGGGAGACCCAGTACTTC
.,TRBV12-5,.,TRBJ2-1,CASGLPQNNEQFF,TGTGCTAGTGGTTTGCCCCAGAACAATGAGCAGTTCTTC
.,TRBV19,.,TRBJ1-2,CASRGYGYTF,TGTGCCAGTAGGGGTTATGGCTACACCTTC
.,TRBV9,.,TRBJ1-5,CASSDYRDGQPQHF,TGTGCCAGCAGCGATTACAGGGATGGACAGCCCCAGCATTTT
.,TRBV20-1,.,TRBJ2-7,CSAYEQYF,TGCAGTGCTTACGAGCAGTACTTC
.,TRBV5-1,.,TRBJ1-2,CASRGIPGGYGYTF,TGCGCCAGCAGGGGCATCCCCGGAGGCTATGGCTACACCTTC
.,TRBV18,once,TRBJ2-7,CASSPPGMSYEQYF,TGTGCCAGCTCACCACCAGGGATGTCCTACGAGCAGTACTTC
.,TRBV27,.,TRBJ1-2,CASSPDPRGYGYTF,TGTGCCAGCAGCCCGGACCCACGGGGCTATGGCTACACCTTC
TRBD1,TRBV28,.,TRBJ2-7,CASRSSGQSYEQYF,TGTGCCAGCAGGTCCTCGGGACAGTCCTACGAGCAGTACTTC
TRBD1,TRBV20-1,.,TRBJ1-2,CSASIQGDYGYTF,TGCAGTGCTAGTATACAGGGGGACTATGGCTACACCTTC
.,TRBV14,few,TRBJ1-1,CASSRNTEAFF,TGTGCCAGCAGCCGCAACACTGAAGCTTTCTTT